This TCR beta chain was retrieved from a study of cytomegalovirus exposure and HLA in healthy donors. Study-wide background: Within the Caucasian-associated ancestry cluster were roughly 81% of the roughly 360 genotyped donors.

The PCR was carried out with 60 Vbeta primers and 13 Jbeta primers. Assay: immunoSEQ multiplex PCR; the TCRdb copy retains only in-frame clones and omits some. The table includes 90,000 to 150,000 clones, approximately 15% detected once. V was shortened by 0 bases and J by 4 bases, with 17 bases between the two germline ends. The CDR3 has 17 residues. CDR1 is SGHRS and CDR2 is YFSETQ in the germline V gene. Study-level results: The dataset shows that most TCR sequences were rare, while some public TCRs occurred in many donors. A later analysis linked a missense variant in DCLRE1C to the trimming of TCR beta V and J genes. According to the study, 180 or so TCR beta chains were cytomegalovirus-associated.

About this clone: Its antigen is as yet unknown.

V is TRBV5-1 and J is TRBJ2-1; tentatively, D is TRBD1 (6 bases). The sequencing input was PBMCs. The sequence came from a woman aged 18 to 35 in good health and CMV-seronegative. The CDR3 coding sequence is TGCGCCAGCAGCTTGGCCCGCGGACAGCTACCGTACAATGAGCAGTTCTTC. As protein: CASSLARGQLPYNEQFF.